What follows are 17 T cell receptor beta chains derived from one specimen sequenced in a study of shared clonotypes between healthy human individuals. The method was immunoSEQ multiplex PCR; TCRdb's version includes in-frame clones alone and lacks a portion of them. The sample has about 340,000 clones; more than 60% are singletons. Specimen: memory CD4+ T cells sorted from blood. Subset reported: CD45RA-negative fraction. Receptor source: a man in his thirties or forties in good health.

This clone was observed a single time. DNA of the CDR3: TGTGCCACCAGCTTAAAGACAGCTCCTAATGAAAAACTGTTTTTT. It yields the protein CATSLKTAPNEKLFF. The chain uses TRBV15 and TRBJ1-4, with D possibly TRBD1 on 5 matching bases. CDR1 and CDR2 (germline): LNHNV, YYDKDF (reference sequence). The CDR3 covers 15 residues. V gave up 5 bases and J gave up 3 bases, with 13 bases separating them.

Only a few counts were recorded for this clone. The CDR3 reads CASSTSGRRDNEQFF. The CDR3 coding sequence is TGCGCCAGCAGCACTAGCGGGAGAAGGGACAATGAGCAGTTCTTC. The V and J genes are TRBV5-1 and TRBJ2-1; TRBD2 agrees at 11 bases. The junction had 5 bases not matched to a gene; V was cut back by 4 bases and J by 5 bases. The CDR3 spans 15 residues. Germline values: CDR1 SGHRS, CDR2 YFSETQ.

The rearrangement links TRBV29-1 to TRBJ2-1, with 11 bases lining up with TRBD2. The CDR3 is 15 amino acids. CDR1 and CDR2 (germline): SQVTM, ANQGSEA. Germline trimming cut 8 bases from V and 4 bases from J; bases unmatched to any gene: 10. The CDR3 bases are TGCAGCTTCACCTCAACTAGCGGGGGATACAATGAGCAGTTCTTC. Translated: CSFTSTSGGYNEQFF.

This clone was seen a handful of times. The genes are TRBV6-5 and TRBJ1-2, with D perhaps TRBD1 (6 bases). Germline assignment: CDR1 MNHEY and CDR2 SVGAGI. The CDR3 length is 14 residues. V was cut by 5 bases and J by 4 bases, with 14 bases left in between. This CDR3 reads CASSAGIQGYGYTF. CDR3 DNA: TGTGCCAGCAGTGCAGGGATACAGGGCTATGGCTACACCTTC.

The chain is built from TRBV6-6 and TRBJ2-7, with D tentatively TRBD2 (6 bases). The CDR3 is 14 amino acids. Germline V gives CDR1 MNHNY, CDR2 SVGAGI (reference sequence). Trimming left V 2 bases short and J 6 bases short, with 14 bases between. The CDR3 coding sequence is TGTGCCAGCAGTTACCCTGGGGCTAGCGCCGAGCAGTACTTC. The encoded protein is CASSYPGASAEQYF.

This clone was detected a few times. The rearrangement uses TRBV5-6 and TRBJ1-2; D may be TRBD1 (6 bases). Trimming pared 3 bases from V and 14 bases from J, leaving 23 bases between. CDR1 is SGHDT, CDR2 YYEEEE, per germline. The CDR3 spans 14 residues. The CDR3 protein is CASSYQTGTRSTTF. CDR3 DNA sequence: TGTGCCAGCAGCTACCAAACCGGGACAAGGTCGACTACCTTC.

The chain joins TRBV7-3 to TRBJ2-6; no clear D gene. This CDR3 has 17 amino acids. Trimming cost V 1 base and J 0 bases, with 10 bases left between them. Germline assignment: CDR1 SGHTA and CDR2 FQGTGA. This CDR3 reads CASSLRATVSGANVLTF. The CDR3 DNA reads as TGTGCCAGCAGCTTAAGGGCTACAGTCTCTGGGGCCAACGTCCTGACTTTC. The whole variable domain, filled in from reference TRBV7-3 and TRBJ2-6, reads GAGVSQTPSNKVTEKGKYVELRCDPISGHTALYWYRQSLGQGPEFLIYFQGTGAADDSGLPNDRFFAVRPEGSVSTLKIQRTERGDSAVYLCASSLRATVSGANVLTFGAGSRLTVL.

The chain joins TRBV30 to TRBJ2-7; TRBD1 matches 11 bases. Germline V gene lookup returns CDR1 GTSNPN and CDR2 SVGIG (reference sequence). This CDR3 is built from 15 residues. V lost 3 bases and J lost 0; bases outside the gene matches: 4. CDR3 nucleotides: TGTGCCTGGAGCCTCGGGACAGGGGGCTCCTACGAGCAGTACTTC. Translated: CAWSLGTGGSYEQYF.

The V gene is TRBV4-3, the J gene TRBJ1-4; D possibly corresponds to TRBD1 (5 bases). The V and J ends lost 0 bases and 6 bases respectively, with 17 bases between them. There are 17 residues in the CDR3. Germline V CDR1 and CDR2: LGHNA, YSLEER. The CDR3 sequence is CASSQEHKGGTYEKLFF. Here the CDR3 DNA reads TGCGCCAGCAGCCAAGAGCATAAAGGTGGGACGTATGAAAAACTGTTTTTT.

The chain carries TRBV9 and TRBJ2-7; D gene ambiguous. The ends were cut back, 0 bases at V and 6 bases at J, with 16 bases in the middle. Per germline, CDR1 SGDLS and CDR2 YYNGEE. This CDR3 spans 15 amino acids. The CDR3 region is CASSVGDSIDIEQYF. CDR3 coding DNA: TGTGCCAGCAGCGTAGGAGATTCGATAGATATCGAGCAGTACTTC.

The rearrangement links TRBV7-2 to TRBJ2-2, with D perhaps matching TRBD1 (6 bases). The ends were cut back, 5 bases at V and 6 bases at J, with 13 bases in the middle. CDR3 length: 14 amino acids. Germline CDR1 reads SGHTA; CDR2 reads FQGNSA. The CDR3 bases are TGTGCCAGCAGCCAAGGGGGTTCCGCCGGGGAGCTGTTTTTT. As protein: CASSQGGSAGELFF.

The V gene is TRBV5-1, the J gene TRBJ1-3, with D possibly being TRBD1 (5 bases). The CDR3 runs to 14 residues. The germline gives CDR1 SGHRS, CDR2 YFSETQ. The V gene lost 2 bases and the J gene lost 3 bases, with 9 bases spanning the gap. The CDR3 nucleotides are TGCGCCAGCAGCTTAGGGGCTGGTGGAAACACCATATATTTT. Amino acid sequence: CASSLGAGGNTIYF.

The chain carries TRBV7-9 and TRBJ1-1; D gene ambiguous. CDR1 is SEHNR and CDR2 is FQNEAQ in the germline V gene (reference sequence). The CDR3 consists of 14 residues. V was cut by 2 bases and J by 7 bases, with 14 bases left in between. The CDR3 here is CASSLQTGEGEAFF. The CDR3 nucleotides read TGTGCCAGCAGCTTACAGACGGGCGAGGGTGAAGCTTTCTTT.

V is TRBV9 and J is TRBJ2-1; the D gene is possibly TRBD2 (5 bases). The germline gives CDR1 SGDLS, CDR2 YYNGEE. Trimming removed 2 bases at V and 0 bases at J, with 9 bases between. The CDR3 has 15 amino acids. The CDR3 here is CASSVQADSYNEQFF. Here the CDR3 DNA reads TGTGCCAGCAGCGTCCAAGCGGACTCCTACAATGAGCAGTTCTTC.

The chain combines TRBV7-3 with TRBJ2-3; D is possibly TRBD2 (5 bases). This CDR3 comprises 13 residues. Germline V gene lookup returns CDR1 SGHTA and CDR2 FQGTGA. The V gene lost 4 bases and the J gene lost 5 bases, with 10 bases spanning the gap. The DNA of the CDR3 is TGTGCCAGCAGCTATGGCGGAGGAGATACGCAGTATTTT. This codes for CASSYGGGDTQYF.

Comment on this clone: A read error may explain this, as a much larger clone is one base away. Distinct nucleotide sequences in the sample also encode this CDR3. The J gene is TRBJ2-7, the V gene TRBV18, with 11 positions matching TRBD2. The CDR3 spans 14 residues. With 3 bases clipped from V and 4 bases from J, the junction kept 2 bases outside the gene matches. Germline loops: CDR1 KGHSH, CDR2 LQKENI. CDR3 sequence (DNA): TGTGCCAGCTCACCCGGGACTAGCGGATACGAGCAGTACTTC. It specifies CASSPGTSGYEQYF.

A word on this clone: A read error is the likely source, as a far larger clone sits one nucleotide away. The chain uses TRBV27 and TRBJ1-1; TRBD1 aligns across 8 bases. The CDR3 covers 17 residues. CDR1 MNHEY and CDR2 SMNVEV come from the germline V gene (reference sequence). DNA of the CDR3: TGTACCAGCAGTTTCTGGGGCGCAGGGGGCTTGGTGACTGAAGCTTTCTTT. Its translation is CTSSFWGAGGLVTEAFF.